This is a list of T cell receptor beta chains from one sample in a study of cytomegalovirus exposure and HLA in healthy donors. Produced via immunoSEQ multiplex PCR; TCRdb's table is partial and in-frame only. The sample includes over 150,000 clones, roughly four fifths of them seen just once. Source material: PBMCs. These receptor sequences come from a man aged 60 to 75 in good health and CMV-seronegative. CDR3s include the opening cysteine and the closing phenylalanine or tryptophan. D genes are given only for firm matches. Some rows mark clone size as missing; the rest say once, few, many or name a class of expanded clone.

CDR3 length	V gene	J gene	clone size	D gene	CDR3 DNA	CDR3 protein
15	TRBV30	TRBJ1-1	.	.	TGTGCCTGGACCCACCCAGGACACCCGAACACTGAAGCTTTCTTT	CAWTHPGHPNTEAFF
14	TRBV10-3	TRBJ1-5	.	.	TGTGCCATCAGTCGGGAGTCTAGCAATCAGCCCCAGCATTTT	CAISRESSNQPQHF
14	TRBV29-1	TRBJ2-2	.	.	TGCAGCGTTGCGGCAGGTGGGGGGAGCGGGGAGCTGTTTTTT	CSVAAGGGSGELFF
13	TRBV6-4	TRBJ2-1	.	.	TGTGCCAGCAGTCCTACAGAAACCAATGAGCAGTTCTTC	CASSPTETNEQFF
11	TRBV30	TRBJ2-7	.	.	TGTGCCTGGAGTATACAGCTCGAGCAGTACTTC	CAWSIQLEQYF
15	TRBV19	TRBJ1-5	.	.	TGTGCCAGTAGTATAGTCCAGTATAGCAATCAGCCCCAGCATTTT	CASSIVQYSNQPQHF
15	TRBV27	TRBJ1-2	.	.	TGTGCCAGCAGTCCCCGGACAGAACCCCCTTATGGCTACACCTTC	CASSPRTEPPYGYTF
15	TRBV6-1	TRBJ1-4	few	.	TGTGCCAGCAGTGAAGTGGCGGGGGCAAATGAAAAACTGTTTTTT	CASSEVAGANEKLFF
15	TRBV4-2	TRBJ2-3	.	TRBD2	TGTGCCAGCAGCCAAGGTCGACTAGCTTCAGATACGCAGTATTTT	CASSQGRLASDTQYF
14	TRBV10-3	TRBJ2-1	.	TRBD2	TGTGCCATCAGAGAAGGTAGCGGGATAAATGAGCAGTTCTTC	CAIREGSGINEQFF
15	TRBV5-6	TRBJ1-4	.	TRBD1	TGTGCCAGCAGCTTGCAGGGGGCATTGGATGAAAAACTGTTTTTT	CASSLQGALDEKLFF
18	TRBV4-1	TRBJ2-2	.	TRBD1	TGCGCCAGCAGCTCACCCCGTTGGACAGGGGGAAACACCGGGGAGCTGTTTTTT	CASSSPRWTGGNTGELFF
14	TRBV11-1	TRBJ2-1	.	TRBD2	TGTGCCAGCTCGATAGCGGGGGTCTACAATGAGCAGTTCTTC	CASSIAGVYNEQFF
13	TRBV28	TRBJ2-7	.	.	TGTGCCAGCAGTTCCCCCCAGGGGGGCGAGCAGTACTTC	CASSSPQGGEQYF
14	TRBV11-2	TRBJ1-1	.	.	TGTGCCAGCAGCTTAGTTGGGGGCGGCACTGAAGCTTTCTTT	CASSLVGGGTEAFF
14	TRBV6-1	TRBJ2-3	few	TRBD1	TGTGCCAGCAGTTGGACAGGGGTTTCGGATACGCAGTATTTT	CASSWTGVSDTQYF
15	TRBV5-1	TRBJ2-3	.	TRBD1	TGCGCCAGCAGCCTTCAGGGACAGCCAACAGATACGCAGTATTTT	CASSLQGQPTDTQYF
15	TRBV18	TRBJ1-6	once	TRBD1	TGTGCCAGCTCACCACCTGGACAGGGGCGATCACCCCTCCACTTT	CASSPPGQGRSPLHF
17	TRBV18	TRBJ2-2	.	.	TGTGCCAGCTCGCCTCTTCAGGATTCCGCGAACACCGGGGAGCTGTTTTTT	CASSPLQDSANTGELFF
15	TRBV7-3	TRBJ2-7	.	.	TGTGCCAGCAGCCCCACTGGTGAGGGGGCCTACGAGCAGTACTTC	CASSPTGEGAYEQYF
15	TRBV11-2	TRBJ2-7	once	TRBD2	TGTGCCAGCAGCACTGGGACTAGCGTCGCCTACGAGCAGTACTTC	CASSTGTSVAYEQYF
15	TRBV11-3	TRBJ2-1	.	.	TGTGCCAGCAGCTTCGAGGCCAGCTCCTACAATGAGCAGTTCTTC	CASSFEASSYNEQFF
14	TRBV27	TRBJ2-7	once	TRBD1	TGTGCCAGCAGGCCGGGACAGGGTCTCTACGAGCAGTACTTC	CASRPGQGLYEQYF
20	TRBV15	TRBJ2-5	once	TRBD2	TGTGCCACCAGTATCGGGAATTTTCTAGCGGGAGGGGCTCGCAAGGGGACCCAGTACTTC	CATSIGNFLAGGARKGTQYF
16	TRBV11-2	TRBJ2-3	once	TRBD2	TGTGCCAGCAGCTCCCTAGCGGGGTCCGCCACAGATACGCAGTATTTT	CASSSLAGSATDTQYF
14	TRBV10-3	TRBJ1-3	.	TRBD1	TGTGCCATCTGGACAGGGTCTACGGGAAACACCATATATTTT	CAIWTGSTGNTIYF
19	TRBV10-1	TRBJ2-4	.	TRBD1	TGCGCCAGCAGTGAGTCCCGGGACAGCCCCTGGGAGGCCAAAAACATTCAGTACTTC	CASSESRDSPWEAKNIQYF
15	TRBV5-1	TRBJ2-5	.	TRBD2	TGCGCCAGCAGCTTAGGTAGCGGGGTCCAAGAGACCCAGTACTTC	CASSLGSGVQETQYF
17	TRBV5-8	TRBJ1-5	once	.	TGTGCCAGCAGCTCCCTAGGGGGGGGGCTAAGCAATCAGCCCCAGCATTTT	CASSSLGGGLSNQPQHF
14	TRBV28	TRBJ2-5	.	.	TGTGCCAGCAGTTTAGGGCCCCCCACGCAGACCCAGTACTTC	CASSLGPPTQTQYF